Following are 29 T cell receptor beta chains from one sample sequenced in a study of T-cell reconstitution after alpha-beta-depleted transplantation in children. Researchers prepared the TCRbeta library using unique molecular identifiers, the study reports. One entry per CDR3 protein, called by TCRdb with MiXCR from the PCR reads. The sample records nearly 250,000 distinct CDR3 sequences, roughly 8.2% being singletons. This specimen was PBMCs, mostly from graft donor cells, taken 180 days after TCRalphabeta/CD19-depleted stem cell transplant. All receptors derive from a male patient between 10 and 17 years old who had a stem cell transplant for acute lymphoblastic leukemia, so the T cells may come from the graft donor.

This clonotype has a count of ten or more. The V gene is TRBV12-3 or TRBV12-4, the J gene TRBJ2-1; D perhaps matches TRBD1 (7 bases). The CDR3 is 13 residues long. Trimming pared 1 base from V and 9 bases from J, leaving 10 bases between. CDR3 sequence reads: CASSLGQGGEQFF. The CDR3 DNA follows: TGTGCCAGCAGTTTAGGACAGGGAGGTGAGCAGTTCTTC.

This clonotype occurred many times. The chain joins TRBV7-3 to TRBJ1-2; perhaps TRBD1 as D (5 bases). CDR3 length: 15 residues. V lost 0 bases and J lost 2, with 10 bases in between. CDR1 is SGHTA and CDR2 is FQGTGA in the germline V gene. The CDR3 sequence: CASSLTGVGNYGYTF. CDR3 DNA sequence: TGTGCCAGCAGCTTAACAGGGGTAGGAAACTATGGCTACACCTTC.

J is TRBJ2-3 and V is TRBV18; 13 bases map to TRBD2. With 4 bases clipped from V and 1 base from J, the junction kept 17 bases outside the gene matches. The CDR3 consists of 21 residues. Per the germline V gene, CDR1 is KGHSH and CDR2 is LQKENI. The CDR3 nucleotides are TGTGCCAGCTCACTTACCCTACTAGCGGGGGGGCGATTGTCACGCACAGATACGCAGTATTTT. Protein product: CASSLTLLAGGRLSRTDTQYF.

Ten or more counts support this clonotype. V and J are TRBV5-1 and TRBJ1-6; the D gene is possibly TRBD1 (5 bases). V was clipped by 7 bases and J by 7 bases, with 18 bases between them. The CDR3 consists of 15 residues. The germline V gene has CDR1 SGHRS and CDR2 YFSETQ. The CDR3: CASSEEGNPNSPLHF. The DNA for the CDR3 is TGCGCCAGCTCGGAGGAGGGGAACCCCAATTCACCCCTCCACTTT.

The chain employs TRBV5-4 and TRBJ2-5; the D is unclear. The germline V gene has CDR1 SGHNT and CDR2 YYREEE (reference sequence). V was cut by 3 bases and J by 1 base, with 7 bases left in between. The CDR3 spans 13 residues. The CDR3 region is CASSYALQETQYF. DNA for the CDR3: TGTGCCAGCAGCTACGCCCTCCAAGAGACCCAGTACTTC.

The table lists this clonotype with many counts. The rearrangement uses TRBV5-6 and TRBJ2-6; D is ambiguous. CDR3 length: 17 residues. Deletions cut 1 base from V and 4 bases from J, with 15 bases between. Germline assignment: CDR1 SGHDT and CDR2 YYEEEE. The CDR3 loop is CASSLRVGRAGANVLTF. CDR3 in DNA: TGTGCCAGCAGCTTGAGGGTTGGCCGGGCCGGGGCCAACGTCCTGACTTTC. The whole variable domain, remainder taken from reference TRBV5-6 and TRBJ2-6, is DAGVTQSPTHLIKTRGQQVTLRCSPKSGHDTVSWYQQALGQGPQFIFQYYEEEERQRGNFPDRFSGHQFPNYSSELNVNALLLGDSALYLCASSLRVGRAGANVLTFGAGSRLTVL.

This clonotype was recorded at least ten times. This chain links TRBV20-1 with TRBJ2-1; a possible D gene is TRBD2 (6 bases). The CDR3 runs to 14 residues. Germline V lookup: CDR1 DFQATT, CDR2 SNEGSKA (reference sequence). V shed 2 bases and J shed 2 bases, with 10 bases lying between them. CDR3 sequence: CSARMPSAYNEQFF. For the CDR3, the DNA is TGCAGTGCTAGAATGCCTAGCGCCTACAATGAGCAGTTCTTC.

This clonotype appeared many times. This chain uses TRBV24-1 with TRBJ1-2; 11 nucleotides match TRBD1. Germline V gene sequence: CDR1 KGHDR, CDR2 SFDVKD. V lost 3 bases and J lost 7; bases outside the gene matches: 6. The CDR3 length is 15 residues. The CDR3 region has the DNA TGTGCCACCAGTGATCCAGGACAGGGGGCGCGTGGCTACACCTTC. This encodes CATSDPGQGARGYTF.

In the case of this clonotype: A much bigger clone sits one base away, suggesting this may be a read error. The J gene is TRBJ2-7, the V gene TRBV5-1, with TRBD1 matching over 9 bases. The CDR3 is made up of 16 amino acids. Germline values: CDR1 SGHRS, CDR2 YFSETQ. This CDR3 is CASSDWTGAPSYDQYF. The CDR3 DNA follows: TGCGCCAGCAGCGACTGGACAGGGGCCCCTTCCTACGACCAGTACTTC.

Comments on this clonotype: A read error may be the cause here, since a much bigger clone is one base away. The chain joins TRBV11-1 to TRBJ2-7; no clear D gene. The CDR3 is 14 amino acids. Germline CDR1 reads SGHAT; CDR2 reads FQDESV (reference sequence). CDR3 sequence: CASGLVQDYYEQYF. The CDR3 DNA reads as TGTGCCAGCGGCTTAGTGCAGGATTACTACGAGCAGTACTTC. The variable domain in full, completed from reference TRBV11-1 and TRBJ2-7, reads EAEVAQSPRYKITEKSQAVAFWCDPISGHATLYWYRQILGQGPELLVQFQDESVVDDSQLPKDRFSAERLKGVDSTLKIQPAELGDSAMYLCASGLVQDYYEQYFGPGTRLTVT.

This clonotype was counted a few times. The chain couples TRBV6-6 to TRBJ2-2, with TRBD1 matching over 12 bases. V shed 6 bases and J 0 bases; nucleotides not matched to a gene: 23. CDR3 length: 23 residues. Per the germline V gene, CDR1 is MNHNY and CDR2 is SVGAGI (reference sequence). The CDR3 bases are TGTGCCAGCAGAGTTACCTGGTGGGACCGGGACAGGGGGCCGAATGCGAACACCGGGGAGCTGTTTTTT. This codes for CASRVTWWDRDRGPNANTGELFF.

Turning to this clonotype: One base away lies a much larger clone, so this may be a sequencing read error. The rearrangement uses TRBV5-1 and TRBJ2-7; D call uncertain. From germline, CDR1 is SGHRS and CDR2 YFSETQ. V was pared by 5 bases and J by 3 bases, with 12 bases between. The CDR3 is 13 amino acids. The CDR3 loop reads CASRFDGFYEQYF. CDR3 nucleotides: TGCGCCAGCAGATTCGACGGTTTCTACGAGCAGTACTTC. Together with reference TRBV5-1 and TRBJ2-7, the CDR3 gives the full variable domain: KAGVTQTPRYLIKTRGQQVTLSCSPISGHRSVSWYQQTPGQGLQFLFEYFSETQRNKGNFPGRFSGRQFSNSRSEMNVSTLELGDSALYLCASRFDGFYEQYFGPGTRLTVT.

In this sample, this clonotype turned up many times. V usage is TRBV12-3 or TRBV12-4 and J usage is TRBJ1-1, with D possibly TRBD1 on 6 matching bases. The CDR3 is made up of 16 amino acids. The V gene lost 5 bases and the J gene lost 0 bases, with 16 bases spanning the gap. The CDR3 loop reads CASSLPTRTVNTEAFF. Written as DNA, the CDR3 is TGTGCCAGCAGTCTCCCTACCCGGACAGTGAACACTGAAGCTTTCTTT.

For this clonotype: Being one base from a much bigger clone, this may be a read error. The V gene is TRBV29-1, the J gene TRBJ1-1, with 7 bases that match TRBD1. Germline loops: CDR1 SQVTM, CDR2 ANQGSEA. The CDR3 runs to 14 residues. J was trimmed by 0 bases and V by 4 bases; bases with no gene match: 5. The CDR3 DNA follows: TGCAGCGTTGGATCGGACAGGTTGAACACTGAAGCTTTCTTT. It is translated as CSVGSDRLNTEAFF.

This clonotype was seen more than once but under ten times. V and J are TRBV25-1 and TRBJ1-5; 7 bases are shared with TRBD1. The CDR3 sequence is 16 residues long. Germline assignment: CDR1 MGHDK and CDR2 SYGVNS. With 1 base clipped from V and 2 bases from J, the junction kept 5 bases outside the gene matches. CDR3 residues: CASSESAGGGNQPQHF. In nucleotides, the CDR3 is TGTGCCAGCAGTGAATCGGCAGGGGGGGGCAATCAGCCCCAGCATTTT.

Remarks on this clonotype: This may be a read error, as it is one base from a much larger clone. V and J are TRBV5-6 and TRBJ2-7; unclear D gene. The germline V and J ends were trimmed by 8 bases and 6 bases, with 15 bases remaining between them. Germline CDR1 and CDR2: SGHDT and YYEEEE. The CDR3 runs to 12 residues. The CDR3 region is CARSQGWAEQYF. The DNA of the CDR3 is TGTGCCAGAAGCCAAGGGTGGGCCGAGCAGTACTTC.

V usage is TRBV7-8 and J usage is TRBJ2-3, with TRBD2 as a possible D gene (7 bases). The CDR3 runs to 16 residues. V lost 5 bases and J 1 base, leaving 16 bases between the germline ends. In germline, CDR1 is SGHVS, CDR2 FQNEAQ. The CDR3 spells CASSPWTRGGTDTQYF. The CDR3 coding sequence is TGTGCCAGCAGCCCGTGGACTAGGGGGGGCACAGATACGCAGTATTTT. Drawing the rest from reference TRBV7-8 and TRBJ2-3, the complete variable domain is GAGVSQSPRYKVAKRGQDVALRCDPISGHVSLFWYQQALGQGPEFLTYFQNEAQLDKSGLPSDRFFAERPEGSVSTLKIQRTQQEDSAVYLCASSPWTRGGTDTQYFGPGTRLTVL.

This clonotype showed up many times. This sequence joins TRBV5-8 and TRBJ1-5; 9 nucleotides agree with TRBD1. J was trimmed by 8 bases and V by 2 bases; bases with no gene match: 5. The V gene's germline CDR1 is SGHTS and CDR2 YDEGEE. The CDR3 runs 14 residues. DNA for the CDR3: TGTGCCAGCAGCTTCCGACAGGGGGTCAAGCCCCAGCATTTT. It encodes CASSFRQGVKPQHF.

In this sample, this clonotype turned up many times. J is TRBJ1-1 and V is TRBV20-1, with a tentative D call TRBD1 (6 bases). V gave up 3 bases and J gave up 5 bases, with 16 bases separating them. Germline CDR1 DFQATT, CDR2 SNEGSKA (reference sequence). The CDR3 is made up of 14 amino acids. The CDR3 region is CSASRDTRLTEAFF. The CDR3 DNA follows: TGCAGTGCTAGTAGGGACACCCGTCTGACTGAAGCTTTCTTT.

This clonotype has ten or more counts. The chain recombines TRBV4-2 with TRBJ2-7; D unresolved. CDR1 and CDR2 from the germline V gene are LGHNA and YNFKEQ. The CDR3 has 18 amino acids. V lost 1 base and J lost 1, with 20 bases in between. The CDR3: CASSQAIPGPSTSYEQYF. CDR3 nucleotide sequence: TGTGCCAGCAGCCAAGCGATCCCGGGTCCATCTACGTCCTACGAGCAGTACTTC.

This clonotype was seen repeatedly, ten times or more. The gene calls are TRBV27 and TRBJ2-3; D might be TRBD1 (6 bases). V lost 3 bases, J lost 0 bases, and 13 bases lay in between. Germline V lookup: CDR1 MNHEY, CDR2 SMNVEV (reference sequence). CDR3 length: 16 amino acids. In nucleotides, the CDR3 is TGTGCCAGCAGTTTTTTGGACAGCGCTAGCACAGATACGCAGTATTTT. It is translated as CASSFLDSASTDTQYF.

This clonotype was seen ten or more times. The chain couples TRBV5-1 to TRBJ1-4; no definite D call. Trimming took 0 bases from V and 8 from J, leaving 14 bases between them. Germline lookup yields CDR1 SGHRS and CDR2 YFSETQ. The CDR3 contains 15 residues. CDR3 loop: CASSLERSLGEKLFF. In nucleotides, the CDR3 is TGCGCCAGCAGCTTGGAGAGGTCACTGGGGGAAAAACTGTTTTTT.

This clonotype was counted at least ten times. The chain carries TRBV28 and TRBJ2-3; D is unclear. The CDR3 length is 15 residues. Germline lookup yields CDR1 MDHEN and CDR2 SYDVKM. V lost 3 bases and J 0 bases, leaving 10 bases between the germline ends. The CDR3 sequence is CASSFERLSTDTQYF. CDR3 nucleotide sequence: TGTGCCAGCAGTTTTGAGAGACTTAGCACAGATACGCAGTATTTT.

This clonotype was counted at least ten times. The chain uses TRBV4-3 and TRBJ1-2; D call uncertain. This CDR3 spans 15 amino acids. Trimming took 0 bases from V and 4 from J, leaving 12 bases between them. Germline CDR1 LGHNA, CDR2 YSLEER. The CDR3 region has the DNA TGCGCCAGCAGCCAAGAGGGCGCTACGGCCTATGGCTACACCTTC. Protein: CASSQEGATAYGYTF.

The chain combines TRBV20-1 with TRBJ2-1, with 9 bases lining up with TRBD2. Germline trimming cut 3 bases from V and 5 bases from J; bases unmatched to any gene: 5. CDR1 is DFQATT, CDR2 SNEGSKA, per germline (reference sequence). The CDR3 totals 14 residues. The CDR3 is CSASWRGGHNEQFF. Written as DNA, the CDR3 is TGCAGTGCTAGTTGGCGGGGGGGTCACAATGAGCAGTTCTTC.

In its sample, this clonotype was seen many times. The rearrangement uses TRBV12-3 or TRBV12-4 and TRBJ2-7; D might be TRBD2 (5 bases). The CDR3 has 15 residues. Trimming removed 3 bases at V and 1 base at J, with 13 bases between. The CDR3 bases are TGTGCCAGCAGTTTCGGCGGGTGGCTTTCCTACGAGCAGTACTTC. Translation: CASSFGGWLSYEQYF.

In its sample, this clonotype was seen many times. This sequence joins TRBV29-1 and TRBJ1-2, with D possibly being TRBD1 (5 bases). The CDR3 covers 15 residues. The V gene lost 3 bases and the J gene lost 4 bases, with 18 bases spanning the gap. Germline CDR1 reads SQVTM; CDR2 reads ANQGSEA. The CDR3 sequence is CSVEDTGTKFYGYTF. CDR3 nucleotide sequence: TGCAGCGTTGAGGACACCGGGACTAAGTTCTATGGCTACACCTTC.

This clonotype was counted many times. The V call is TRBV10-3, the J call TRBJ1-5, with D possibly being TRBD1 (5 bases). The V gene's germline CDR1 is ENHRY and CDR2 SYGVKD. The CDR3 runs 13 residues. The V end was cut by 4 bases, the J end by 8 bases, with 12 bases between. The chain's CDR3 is CAISGGTGKPQHF. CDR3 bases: TGTGCCATCAGTGGTGGCACAGGAAAGCCCCAGCATTTT.

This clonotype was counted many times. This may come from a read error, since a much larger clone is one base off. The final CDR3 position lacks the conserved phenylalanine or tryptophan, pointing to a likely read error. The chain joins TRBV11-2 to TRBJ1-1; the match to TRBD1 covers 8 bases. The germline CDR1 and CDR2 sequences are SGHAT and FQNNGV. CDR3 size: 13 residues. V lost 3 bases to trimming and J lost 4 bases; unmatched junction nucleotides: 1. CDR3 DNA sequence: TGTGCCAGCAGCTTCGGGACAGGCACTGAAGCTTTCCTT. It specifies CASSFGTGTEAFL.